A selection of T cell receptor beta chains follows, all from one sample in a study of control samples from healthy donors and cancer patients. Produced via immunoSEQ multiplex PCR; TCRdb's table is partial and in-frame only. This table has just under 75,000 clones, approximately 84% appearing once. The sequenced material came from blood. Receptors were obtained from a woman between 50 and 59 years old in good health. The CDR3 runs from the conserved cysteine through the conserved F or W. D genes are given only for firm matches.

TRBJ1-5 | TRBV19 | - | TGTGCCAGTAGTCAGACAGGTTTTCATCAGCCCCAGCATTTT | CASSQTGFHQPQHF
TRBJ1-2 | TRBV5-1 | TRBD1 | TGCGCCAGCAGCTTCTTTGGGACAGGTCGGTCCAAGAACTATGGCTACACCTTC | CASSFFGTGRSKNYGYTF
TRBJ1-3 | TRBV9 | TRBD1 | TGTGCCAGCAGCGCTTCCGGTGACAGGGGATCTGGAAACACCATATATTTT | CASSASGDRGSGNTIYF
TRBJ2-6 | TRBV5-4 | TRBD2 | TGTGCCAGCCACATACTAGCGGGAATAGCTGGGGCCAACGTCCTGACTTTC | CASHILAGIAGANVLTF
TRBJ1-5 | TRBV9 | TRBD1 | TGTGCCAGCAGCGTAGAGCAGGGGGACAGGGGAACCAATCAGCCCCAGCATTTT | CASSVEQGDRGTNQPQHF
TRBJ2-3 | TRBV29-1 | - | TGCAGCGTTGAACTGGGGCTGGATGGGGATACGCAGTATTTT | CSVELGLDGDTQYF
TRBJ2-7 | TRBV28 | - | TGTGCCAGCAACGAAAGGGCCTACGAGCAGTACTTC | CASNERAYEQYF
TRBJ2-7 | TRBV27 | TRBD1 | TGTGCCAGCAGTTTTCAGGGACAGAGGGTGCGGAAGGACTCCTACGAGCAGTACTTC | CASSFQGQRVRKDSYEQYF
TRBJ1-2 | TRBV27 | TRBD1 | TGTGCCAGCACCAGGGGACAGGGGGCTGGCGGCTACACCTTC | CASTRGQGAGGYTF
TRBJ1-1 | TRBV21-1 | - | TGTGCCAGCAGCAAGGGTCGGGAGAGTGGCACTGAAGCTTTCTTT | CASSKGRESGTEAFF
TRBJ2-7 | TRBV7-3 | - | TGTGCCAGCAGCTTTGGAGGAGTCCCCTACGAGCAGTACTTC | CASSFGGVPYEQYF